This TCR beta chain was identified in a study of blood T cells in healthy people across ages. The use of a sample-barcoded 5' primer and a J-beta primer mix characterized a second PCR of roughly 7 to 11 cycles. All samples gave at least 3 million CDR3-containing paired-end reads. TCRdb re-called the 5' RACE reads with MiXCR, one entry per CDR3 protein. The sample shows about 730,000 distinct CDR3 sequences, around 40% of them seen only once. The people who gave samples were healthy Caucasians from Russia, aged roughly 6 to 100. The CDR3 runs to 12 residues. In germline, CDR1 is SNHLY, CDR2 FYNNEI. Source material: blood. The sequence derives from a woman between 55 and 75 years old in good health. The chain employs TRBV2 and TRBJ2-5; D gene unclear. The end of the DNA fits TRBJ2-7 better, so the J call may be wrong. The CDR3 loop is CASQSQLPEQYF. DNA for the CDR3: TGTGCCAGCCAAAGTCAACTCCCCGAGCAGTACTTC.